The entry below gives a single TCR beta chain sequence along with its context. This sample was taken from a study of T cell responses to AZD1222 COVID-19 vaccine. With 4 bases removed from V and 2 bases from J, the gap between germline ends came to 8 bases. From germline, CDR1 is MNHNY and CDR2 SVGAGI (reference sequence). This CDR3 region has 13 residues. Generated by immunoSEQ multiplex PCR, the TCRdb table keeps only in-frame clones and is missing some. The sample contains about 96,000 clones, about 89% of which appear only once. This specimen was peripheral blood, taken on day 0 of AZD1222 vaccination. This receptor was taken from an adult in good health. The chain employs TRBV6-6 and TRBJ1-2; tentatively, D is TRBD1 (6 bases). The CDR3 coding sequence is TGTGCCAGCAGTTCAGGGGCCAACTATGGCTACACCTTC. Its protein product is CASSSGANYGYTF.